This T cell receptor beta chain stems from a study of Graves' ophthalmopathy and Graves' hyperthyroidism. Study conclusions and caveats: Using 13 signatures, a model distinguished ophthalmopathy from stable hyperthyroidism, reaching around 88% sensitivity and 65% to 84% specificity. Clonotypes were expanded in thyroid at above 0.001 frequency, and most also appeared in blood.

Amplification targeted the TCR beta CDR3 regions, with RNA transcripts as the source material. The first-round RT-PCR employed HTBI primers together with the Qiagen OneStep RT-PCR kit. A multiplex PCR was then performed as the second round. One entry per CDR3 protein, called by TCRdb with MiXCR from the multiplex PCR reads. The table lists over a million distinct CDR3 sequences, less than 45% of them singletons, with approximately 12% in the top ten. The table lists this clonotype with many counts. Its target is not known. There are 14 residues in the CDR3. The germline CDR1 and CDR2 sequences are SEHNR and FQNEAQ (reference sequence). Trimming shortened V by 1 base and J by 6 bases, and 10 bases separated the two germline ends.

The sequence was collected from an adult man with Graves' hyperthyroidism. The rearrangement joins TRBV7-9 to TRBJ1-5, with a weak D call TRBD1 (6 bases). Sample: peripheral blood or thyroid tissue (not recorded which). This CDR3 reads CASSLEGVVQPQHF. The CDR3 bases are TGTGCCAGCAGCTTAGAGGGGGTGGTTCAGCCCCAGCATTTT.